The 32 T cell receptor beta chains below all came from one sample that was sequenced in a study of cytomegalovirus exposure and HLA in healthy donors (TCRdb year 2017). Library method: the immunoSEQ multiplex PCR assay. For the multiplex PCR, a mixture combining 60 forward primers for TCR Vbeta segments and 13 reverse primers for TCR Jbeta segments was used. What TCRdb holds here is the immuneACCESS table cut down to in-frame rearrangements. Part of the clones is not present; checked against another copy, under half of the missing clones reflect an unresolved V gene, and the others are unexplained. This sample comprises about 98,000 clones, around 73% of them detected only once. The leading ten clones occupy about 1.2% of the sample. Material for sequencing was PBMCs. Every receptor here comes from a female donor in good health and CMV-seronegative.

The chain is built from TRBV29-1 and TRBJ2-1, with 12 bases lining up with TRBD1. The CDR3 consists of 14 residues. From germline, CDR1 is SQVTM and CDR2 ANQGSEA. V lost 7 bases and J lost 3; bases outside the gene matches: 4. CDR3 sequence reads: CSEGTGGDYNEQFF. In nucleotides, the CDR3 is TGCAGCGAGGGGACAGGGGGCGACTACAATGAGCAGTTCTTC.

This clone has only one observation. The rearrangement links TRBV7-8 to TRBJ2-5; no clear D gene. CDR3 length: 12 residues. Germline V CDR1 and CDR2: SGHVS, FQNEAQ. The V gene lost 5 bases and the J gene lost 2 bases, with 6 bases spanning the gap. CDR3: CASSGPQETQYF. As DNA, the CDR3 is TGTGCCAGCAGCGGCCCTCAAGAGACCCAGTACTTC.

The chain recombines TRBV7-6 with TRBJ2-3, with 11 bases that match TRBD2. V dropped 4 bases and J dropped 2; count of bases not matched to a gene: 2. Per the germline V gene, CDR1 is SGHVS and CDR2 is FNYEAQ. The CDR3 covers 15 residues. Written as DNA, the CDR3 is TGTGCCAGCAGCTCGGGACTAGCGGCCACAGATACGCAGTATTTT. This encodes CASSSGLAATDTQYF.

This chain connects TRBV27 to TRBJ2-5, with 12 bases that match TRBD2. CDR1 is MNHEY and CDR2 is SMNVEV in the germline V gene (reference sequence). The CDR3 totals 16 residues. V gave up 3 bases and J gave up 4 bases; unmatched junction bases: 6. The CDR3 region is CASSFSRTSGAETQYF. In DNA, the CDR3 is TGTGCCAGCAGTTTCTCAAGGACTAGCGGGGCAGAGACCCAGTACTTC.

This chain links TRBV6-5 with TRBJ2-1; possible D gene TRBD2, 5 bases. The CDR3 runs 15 residues. From germline, CDR1 is MNHEY and CDR2 SVGAGI. Trimming left V 6 bases short and J 0 bases short, with 12 bases between. CDR3 sequence reads: CASSPGGASYNEQFF. In nucleotides, the CDR3 is TGTGCCAGCAGCCCCGGAGGTGCCTCCTACAATGAGCAGTTCTTC.

The rearrangement uses TRBV7-2 and TRBJ1-2, with 7 positions matching TRBD1. V shed 3 bases and J 5 bases; nucleotides not matched to a gene: 9. The CDR3 sequence is 15 residues long. Per the germline V gene, CDR1 is SGHTA and CDR2 is FQGNSA. This CDR3 is CASSFATGAGYGYTF. The CDR3 DNA sequence: TGTGCCAGCAGCTTCGCTACAGGGGCGGGGTATGGCTACACCTTC.

The rearrangement links TRBV5-6 to TRBJ2-7, with TRBD2 as a possible D gene (7 bases). Germline CDR1 is SGHDT and CDR2 is YYEEEE. This CDR3 region has 14 residues. V lost 4 bases and J lost 4, with 15 bases in between. The CDR3 is CASSLIQGGYEQYF. Written as DNA, the CDR3 is TGTGCCAGCAGCCTAATACAGGGAGGGTACGAGCAGTACTTC.

The V and J genes are TRBV30 and TRBJ1-2; D ambiguous. The V gene's germline CDR1 is GTSNPN and CDR2 SVGIG (reference sequence). V was trimmed by 5 bases and J by 6 bases, leaving 10 bases between them. The length of the CDR3 is 11 residues. CDR3 sequence reads: CAWELADGYTF. The CDR3 DNA reads TGTGCCTGGGAACTGGCGGATGGCTACACCTTC.

The chain is built from TRBV6-5 and TRBJ2-7; 7 positions match TRBD1. The CDR3 length is 14 residues. The trim removed 6 bases at V and 2 bases at J, leaving 7 bases unmatched. From germline, CDR1 is MNHEY and CDR2 SVGAGI. The CDR3 nucleotides are TGTGCCAGCAGCCGAGAGGGGACAGCCTACGAGCAGTACTTC. It specifies CASSREGTAYEQYF.

This clone came up once. The chain links TRBV7-3 to TRBJ2-1; 11 bases align to TRBD2. The CDR3 spans 18 residues. After removal of 1 base from V and 4 bases from J, the junction contained 9 bases not matched to a gene. CDR1 SGHTA and CDR2 FQGTGA come from the germline V gene. DNA for the CDR3: TGTGCCAGCAGCTTAAACGGGGTAGCGGGAGGGAGGTACAATGAGCAGTTCTTC. It encodes CASSLNGVAGGRYNEQFF.

This chain connects TRBV4-1 to TRBJ1-2, with D perhaps TRBD1 (5 bases). Trimming left V 4 bases short and J 3 bases short, with 24 bases between. The CDR3 contains 18 residues. Germline lookup yields CDR1 MGHRA and CDR2 YSYEKL. DNA for the CDR3: TGCGCCAGCAGCCCCGCCGAGGCAGGGTATTATGTAGACTATGGCTACACCTTC. Its protein is CASSPAEAGYYVDYGYTF.

The rearrangement uses TRBV10-3 and TRBJ1-1, with D maybe TRBD1 (5 bases). The CDR3 totals 16 residues. CDR1 ENHRY and CDR2 SYGVKD come from the germline V gene. Trimming stripped 5 bases from V and 4 bases from J, with 20 bases between. The CDR3, as DNA: TGTGCCATCAGTTCAGGTGAAACAGGCGGGACCACTGAAGCTTTCTTT. It codes for CAISSGETGGTTEAFF.

The chain has TRBV18 and TRBJ1-2, with 9 bases matching TRBD1. The CDR3 sequence is 14 residues long. The ends lost 4 bases at V and 4 bases at J; junction bases unmatched: 4. Germline CDR1 is KGHSH and CDR2 is LQKENI. For the CDR3, the DNA is TGTGCCAGCTCACAAGACAGGGGGTCCTATGGCTACACCTTC. It encodes CASSQDRGSYGYTF.

This clone was detected a few times. The rearrangement links TRBV10-3 to TRBJ1-4, with 9 bases aligning to TRBD1. The trim removed 2 bases at V and 5 bases at J, leaving 3 bases unmatched. The CDR3 loop spans 15 amino acids. Per germline, CDR1 ENHRY and CDR2 SYGVKD. The CDR3 DNA sequence: TGTGCCATCAGTGAGGAAGACAGGGGGAATGAAAAACTGTTTTTT. Amino acids: CAISEEDRGNEKLFF.

The V call is TRBV21-1, the J call TRBJ2-7; TRBD1 is the table's D call and was not checked against the DNA. TRBV21-1 corresponds to a pseudogene. The CDR3 consists of 15 residues. The CDR3 is CASSGRDRVGREQYF. CDR3 nucleotide sequence: TGTGCCAGCAGCGGTCGGGACAGGGTGGGGCGGGAGCAGTACTTC.

The count of this clone is one. V gene TRBV7-9 combines with J gene TRBJ1-2; 10 nucleotides agree with TRBD1. This CDR3 spans 13 amino acids. Germline V CDR1 and CDR2: SEHNR, FQNEAQ (reference sequence). V dropped 6 bases and J dropped 4; count of bases not matched to a gene: 2. DNA for the CDR3: TGTGCCAGCAGATGGGACAGGGGCTATGGCTACACCTTC. Its translation is CASRWDRGYGYTF.

The chain is built from TRBV19 and TRBJ1-1; TRBD1 matches 7 bases. Germline assignment: CDR1 LNHDA and CDR2 SQIVND (reference sequence). The CDR3 covers 14 residues. Losses at the gene ends were 5 bases for V and 0 bases for J; bases not matched to a gene: 3. CDR3 bases: TGTGCCAGTAGTGAACAGGGGATGAACACTGAAGCTTTCTTT. It yields the protein CASSEQGMNTEAFF.

This clone turned up a few times. The rearrangement uses TRBV6-1 and TRBJ2-5, with 8 bases matching TRBD1. Germline V gene lookup returns CDR1 MNHNS and CDR2 SASEGT. This CDR3 comprises 14 residues. Trimming cost V 6 bases and J 2 bases; bases outside gene matches: 5. CDR3 DNA: TGTGCCAGCAGCGACAGGGGCAATCAAGAGACCCAGTACTTC. Its protein is CASSDRGNQETQYF.

The chain carries TRBV6-5 and TRBJ1-1, with TRBD1 identical over 9 bases. The CDR3 runs to 15 residues. V was clipped by 4 bases and J by 8 bases; unmatched bases: 11. Germline V gene sequence: CDR1 MNHEY, CDR2 SVGAGI. CDR3 sequence reads: CASSSNQVQGAEAFF. CDR3 DNA: TGTGCCAGCAGTTCCAACCAAGTACAGGGGGCGGAAGCTTTCTTT.

CDR3 in amino acids: CARTGGGYGYTF. The CDR3 nucleotides read TGTGCCCGGACGGGGGGAGGCTATGGCTACACCTTC. The chain employs TRBV30 and TRBJ1-2; D is perhaps TRBD1 (5 bases). The CDR3 is 12 amino acids. Trimming stripped 8 bases from V and 4 bases from J, with 14 bases between. Per germline, CDR1 GTSNPN and CDR2 SVGIG (reference sequence). Full variable domain (missing parts from reference TRBV30 and TRBJ1-2): SQTIHQWPATLVQPVGSPLSLECTVEGTSNPNLYWYRQAAGRGLQLLFYSVGIGQISSEVPQNLSASRPQDRQFILSSKKLLLSDSGFYLCARTGGGYGYTFGSGTRLTVV.

V and J are TRBV19 and TRBJ2-3; tentative D call: TRBD2 (5 bases). This CDR3 is built from 15 residues. Germline loops: CDR1 LNHDA, CDR2 SQIVND (reference sequence). The V end was cut by 5 bases, the J end by 1 base, with 13 bases between. The CDR3 nucleotides are TGTGCCAGTAGTCAACGGGAAAGGGGCACAGATACGCAGTATTTT. The encoded protein is CASSQRERGTDTQYF.

The rearrangement joins TRBV27 to TRBJ1-2; the D gene is possibly TRBD1 (6 bases). Trimming removed 1 base at V and 2 bases at J, with 11 bases between. The germline CDR1 and CDR2 sequences are MNHEY and SMNVEV (reference sequence). CDR3 size: 15 residues. The CDR3 region is CASSLYPGANYGYTF. CDR3 nucleotides: TGTGCCAGCAGTTTATATCCAGGGGCCAACTATGGCTACACCTTC.

The CDR3 sequence is CASSLRRTGRITEAFF. The CDR3 DNA follows: TGTGCCAGCAGCCTCCGGCGGACAGGGAGGATCACTGAAGCTTTCTTT. The chain has TRBV7-6 and TRBJ1-1; 8 bases match TRBD1. The germline gives CDR1 SGHVS, CDR2 FNYEAQ. The CDR3 contains 16 residues. The J segment lost 4 bases and the V segment lost 5 bases, leaving 12 bases of the junction unmatched.

The chain links TRBV15 to TRBJ2-5; TRBD2 agrees at 11 bases. V was pared by 1 base and J by 1 base, with 5 bases of the junction left unmatched. Germline assignment: CDR1 LNHNV and CDR2 YYDKDF (reference sequence). CDR3 length: 17 amino acids. CDR3 bases: TGTGCCACCAGCAGAGTGGGTAGCGGGAGGGCCCAAGAGACCCAGTACTTC. Amino acid sequence: CATSRVGSGRAQETQYF.

This clone has only a few counts. This specimen includes other DNA sequences encoding the same CDR3. The gene calls are TRBV6-1 and TRBJ2-7; D perhaps matches TRBD1 (6 bases). This CDR3 is built from 13 residues. CDR1 and CDR2 (germline): MNHNS, SASEGT. The ends were cut back, 6 bases at V and 1 base at J, with 10 bases in the middle. CDR3 amino acids: CASRPGQSYEQYF. CDR3 DNA sequence: TGTGCCAGCAGGCCAGGACAGTCCTACGAGCAGTACTTC.

The V and J genes are TRBV7-9 and TRBJ1-1; possible D gene TRBD1, 5 bases. The V gene's germline CDR1 is SEHNR and CDR2 FQNEAQ (reference sequence). There are 15 residues in the CDR3. The V end was cut by 3 bases, the J end by 2 bases, with 13 bases between. In nucleotides, the CDR3 is TGTGCCAGCAGCTTGTCTGTCGGGGGTAACACTGAAGCTTTCTTT. Translated, it gives CASSLSVGGNTEAFF.

The CDR3 reads CASSKGSGSGANVLTF. The CDR3 DNA is TGTGCCAGCAGCAAAGGGTCAGGCTCTGGGGCCAACGTCCTGACTTTC. The rearrangement links TRBV21-1 to TRBJ2-6; TRBD1, the table's D call, lacks a check against the DNA. TRBV21-1 is recorded as a pseudogene. The CDR3 has 16 amino acids.

This clone was found once. This sequence joins TRBV6-5 and TRBJ2-7; possible D gene TRBD2, 5 bases. Germline-derived CDR1 and CDR2 are MNHEY and SVGAGI. The CDR3 totals 14 residues. V was trimmed by 0 bases and J by 4 bases, leaving 10 bases between them. CDR3 sequence (DNA): TGTGCCAGCAGTTACTCGGCCAGCGGTTACGAGCAGTACTTC. Translated, it gives CASSYSASGYEQYF.

V and J are TRBV11-3 and TRBJ2-3, with 8 bases matching TRBD1. The CDR3 is made up of 14 amino acids. Trimming removed 5 bases from V and 4 bases from J; junction bases left unmatched: 5. Germline V lookup: CDR1 SGHNT, CDR2 YENEEA. CDR3 protein: CASSPQGAADTQYF. The CDR3 DNA is TGTGCCAGCAGCCCCCAGGGGGCCGCAGATACGCAGTATTTT.

The J gene is TRBJ2-1, the V gene TRBV5-1, with 7 positions matching TRBD2. V was pared by 4 bases and J by 2 bases, with 12 bases of the junction left unmatched. Germline V gives CDR1 SGHRS, CDR2 YFSETQ. The CDR3 runs to 17 residues. The CDR3 DNA follows: TGCGCCAGCAGCCCCCCGATAGGCGGGAGAGCCTACAATGAGCAGTTCTTC. It specifies CASSPPIGGRAYNEQFF. Drawing the rest from reference TRBV5-1 and TRBJ2-1, the complete variable domain is KAGVTQTPRYLIKTRGQQVTLSCSPISGHRSVSWYQQTPGQGLQFLFEYFSETQRNKGNFPGRFSGRQFSNSRSEMNVSTLELGDSALYLCASSPPIGGRAYNEQFFGPGTRLTVL.

The chain employs TRBV19 and TRBJ1-5, with D maybe TRBD1 (5 bases). The ends were cut back, 8 bases at V and 2 bases at J, with 13 bases in the middle. This CDR3 has 14 residues. CDR1 LNHDA and CDR2 SQIVND come from the germline V gene (reference sequence). CDR3 DNA: TGTGCCAGTGCCGACGGACATGGCAATCAGCCCCAGCATTTT. As protein: CASADGHGNQPQHF. Using reference TRBV19 and TRBJ1-5 for the parts outside the CDR3, the full variable domain is DGGITQSPKYLFRKEGQNVTLSCEQNLNHDAMYWYRQDPGQGLRLIYYSQIVNDFQKGDIAEGYSVSREKKESFPLTVTSAQKNPTAFYLCASADGHGNQPQHFGDGTRLSIL.

This chain connects TRBV4-2 to TRBJ2-7, with a possible D match to TRBD2 (6 bases). The V end was cut by 0 bases, the J end by 4 bases, with 16 bases between. The CDR3 loop spans 16 amino acids. Per germline, CDR1 LGHNA and CDR2 YNFKEQ. The CDR3 DNA reads TGTGCCAGCAGCCAAGACCTCCCAGCGGGTCTGTACGAGCAGTACTTC. Translating it yields CASSQDLPAGLYEQYF.